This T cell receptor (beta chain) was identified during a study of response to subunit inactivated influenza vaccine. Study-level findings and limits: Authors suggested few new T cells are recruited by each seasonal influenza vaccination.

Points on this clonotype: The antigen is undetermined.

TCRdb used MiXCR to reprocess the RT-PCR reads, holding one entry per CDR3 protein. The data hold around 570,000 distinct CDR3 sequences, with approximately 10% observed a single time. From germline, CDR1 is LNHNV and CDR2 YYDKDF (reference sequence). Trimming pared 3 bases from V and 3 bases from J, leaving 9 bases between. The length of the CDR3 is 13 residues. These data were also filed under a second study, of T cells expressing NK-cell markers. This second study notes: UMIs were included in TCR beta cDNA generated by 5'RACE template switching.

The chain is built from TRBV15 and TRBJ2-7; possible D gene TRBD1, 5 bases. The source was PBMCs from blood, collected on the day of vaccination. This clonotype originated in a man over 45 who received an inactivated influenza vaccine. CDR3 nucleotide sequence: TGTGCCACCAGCAGCCATAGGGGCTACGAGCAGTACTTC. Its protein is CATSSHRGYEQYF.